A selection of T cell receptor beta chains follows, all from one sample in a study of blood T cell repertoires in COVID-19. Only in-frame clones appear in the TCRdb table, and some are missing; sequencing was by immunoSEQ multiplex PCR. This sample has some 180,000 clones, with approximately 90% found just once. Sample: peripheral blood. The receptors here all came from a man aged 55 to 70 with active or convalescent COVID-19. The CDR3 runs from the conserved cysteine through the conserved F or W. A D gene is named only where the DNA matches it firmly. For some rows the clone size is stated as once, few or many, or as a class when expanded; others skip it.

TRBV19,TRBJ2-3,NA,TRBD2,TGTGCCAGTAGTACTAGCGGGGGTAGCACAGATACGCAGTATTTT,CASSTSGGSTDTQYF
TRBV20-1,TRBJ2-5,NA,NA,TGCAGTGCCGAACTTCGCGAGACCCAGTACTTC,CSAELRETQYF
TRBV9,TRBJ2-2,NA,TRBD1,TGTGCCAGCAGCGCCCTTCCCCCGGGACAGGGCACCGGGGAGCTGTTTTTT,CASSALPPGQGTGELFF
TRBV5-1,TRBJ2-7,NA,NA,TGCGCCAGCAGCTTCATTAGCGGCGGCGGTGTCGAGCAGTACTTC,CASSFISGGGVEQYF
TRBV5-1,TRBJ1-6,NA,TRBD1,TGCGCCAGCAGCCTACAGGGGCATGATTCACCCCTCCACTTT,CASSLQGHDSPLHF
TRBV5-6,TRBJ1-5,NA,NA,TGTGCCAGCAGCTTGAACGGGGGTAGTGGGCCCCAGCATTTT,CASSLNGGSGPQHF
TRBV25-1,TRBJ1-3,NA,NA,TGTGCCAGCAGTGATTCTGGGGCAGGAAACACCATATATTTT,CASSDSGAGNTIYF
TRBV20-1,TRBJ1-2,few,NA,TGCAGTGCTAGCGGGTACGGCTACACCTTC,CSASGYGYTF
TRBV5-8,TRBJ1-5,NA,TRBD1,TGTGCCAGCAGTTCCGGGACAGGGGAAAATCAGCCCCAGCATTTT,CASSSGTGENQPQHF
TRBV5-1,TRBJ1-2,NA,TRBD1,TGCGCCAGCAGCTTGACAGGGGGGAATGGCTACACCTTC,CASSLTGGNGYTF
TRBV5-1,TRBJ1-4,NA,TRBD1,TGCGCCAGCAGCAGGACAGGGGGCGATGAAAAACTGTTTTTT,CASSRTGGDEKLFF
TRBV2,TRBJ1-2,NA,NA,TGTGCCAGCAGTCTAAGGGGGAGCGGTGGCTACACCTTC,CASSLRGSGGYTF
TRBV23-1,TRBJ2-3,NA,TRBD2,TGCGCCAGCAGTCAACCAAGACTAGCGGGGGTAACAGATACGCAGTATTTT,CASSQPRLAGVTDTQYF
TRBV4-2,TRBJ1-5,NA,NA,TGTACCAGCAGCCAAGATCAGGGCGGTCAGCCCCAGCATTTT,CTSSQDQGGQPQHF
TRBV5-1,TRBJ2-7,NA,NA,TGCGCCAGCAGCTCCGACACCGAGCAGTACTTC,CASSSDTEQYF
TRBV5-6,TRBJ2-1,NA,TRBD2,TGTGCCAGCAGCGCGGGACTAGCCGTTTACAATGAGCAGTTCTTC,CASSAGLAVYNEQFF
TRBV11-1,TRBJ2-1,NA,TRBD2,TGTGCCAGCAGCTTAGAGCGGGGCTCCTACAATGAGCAGTTCTTC,CASSLERGSYNEQFF
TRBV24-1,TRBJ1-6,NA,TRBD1,TGTGCCACCAGTGATTTGGGTTGGGGACAGAACTCCTATAATTCACCCCTCCACTTT,CATSDLGWGQNSYNSPLHF
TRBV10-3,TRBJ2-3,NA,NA,TGTGCCATCAGTGAGTCGACGTCGGGGACAGATACGCAGTATTTT,CAISESTSGTDTQYF
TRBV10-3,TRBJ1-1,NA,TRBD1,TGTGCCATCCGGGGACAGCTGAACACTGAAGCTTTCTTT,CAIRGQLNTEAFF
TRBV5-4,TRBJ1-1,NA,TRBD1,TGTGCCAGCAGCTTGACAGGGGCGTTCACTGAAGCTTTCTTT,CASSLTGAFTEAFF
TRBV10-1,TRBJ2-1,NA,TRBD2,TGCGCCAGCAGTGAAAGGCTAGCGGGGGTCAATGAGCAGTTCTTC,CASSERLAGVNEQFF
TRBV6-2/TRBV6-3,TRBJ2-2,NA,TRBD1,TGTGCCAGCAGTTATTCATACAGGCAGGGGGCGAGCACCGGGGAGCTGTTTTTT,CASSYSYRQGASTGELFF
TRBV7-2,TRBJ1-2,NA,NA,TGTGCCAGCAGCCCCTCACAGGGACCTCAAGGTGGCTACACCTTC,CASSPSQGPQGGYTF
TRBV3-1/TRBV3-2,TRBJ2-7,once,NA,TGTGCCAGCAGCCGACTTTCCTACGAGCAGTACTTC,CASSRLSYEQYF
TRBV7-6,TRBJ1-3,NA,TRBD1,TGTGCCAGCAGCCCACAGGGGTTGGGCTCTGGAAACACCATATATTTT,CASSPQGLGSGNTIYF
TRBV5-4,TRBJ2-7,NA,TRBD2,TGTGCCAGCAGCTTGGCCGGGCGGGGGGCTACCTACGAGCAGTACTTC,CASSLAGRGATYEQYF
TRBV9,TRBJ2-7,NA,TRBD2,TGTGCCAGCAGCGTCCTGGGGAGCGGGGCGAAAGAGCAGTACTTC,CASSVLGSGAKEQYF
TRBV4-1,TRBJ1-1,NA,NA,TGCGCCAGCAGCCAAGATCCGGGGGGGGGCACTGAAGCTTTCTTT,CASSQDPGGGTEAFF
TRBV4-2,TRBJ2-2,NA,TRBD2,TGTGCCAGCAGCCAACATAGCGGGGTGAACACCGGGGAGCTGTTTTTT,CASSQHSGVNTGELFF
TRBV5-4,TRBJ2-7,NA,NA,TGTGCCAGCAGCTTGACCAGAGGGAGCTCCTACGAGCAGTACTTC,CASSLTRGSSYEQYF
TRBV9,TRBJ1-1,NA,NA,TGTGCCAGCAGCGTAGCTACAGGTGAAGCTTTCTTT,CASSVATGEAFF
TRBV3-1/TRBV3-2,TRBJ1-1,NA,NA,TGTGCCAGCAGCCAATCAGAGACTCCGAACACTGAAGCTTTCTTT,CASSQSETPNTEAFF
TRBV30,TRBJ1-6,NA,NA,TGTGCCTGGACCCTCGGACAGTATAATTCACCCCTCCACTTT,CAWTLGQYNSPLHF
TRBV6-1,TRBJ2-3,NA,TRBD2,TGTGCCAGCAGTGAGAGACTAGCGGTGGATACGCAGTATTTT,CASSERLAVDTQYF
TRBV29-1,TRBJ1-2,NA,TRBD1,TGCAGCGTCAAGGGACAGGGACATGGCTACACCTTC,CSVKGQGHGYTF
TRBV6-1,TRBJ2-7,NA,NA,TGTGCCAGCAGTGAACAGGGAGGCGAGCAGTACTTC,CASSEQGGEQYF
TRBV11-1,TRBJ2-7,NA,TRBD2,TGTGCCAGCAGCTTACTAGCGGGGCAAACCTACGAGCAGTACTTC,CASSLLAGQTYEQYF
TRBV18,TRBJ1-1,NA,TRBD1,TGTGCCAGCTCACCATTCTCGGGACAGATGAACACTGAAGCTTTCTTT,CASSPFSGQMNTEAFF
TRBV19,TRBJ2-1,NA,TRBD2,TGTGCCAGCGGGGGGGCATATAATGAGCAGTTCTTC,CASGGAYNEQFF
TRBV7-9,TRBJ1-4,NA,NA,TGCCTGGGGGCGACTAATGAAAAACTGTTTTTT,CLGATNEKLFF
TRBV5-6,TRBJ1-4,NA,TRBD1,TGTGCCAGCAGCTTCCGGACAGGAAGGAATGAAAAACTGTTTTTT,CASSFRTGRNEKLFF
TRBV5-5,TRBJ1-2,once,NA,TGTGCCAGCAGCTCCCGATCTAGAGGAGGCACCTTC,CASSSRSRGGTF
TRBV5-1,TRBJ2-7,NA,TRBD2,TGCGCCAGCAGACCCGCTAGCGGGGAGGGCTACGAGCAGTACTTC,CASRPASGEGYEQYF
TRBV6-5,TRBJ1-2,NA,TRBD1,TGTGCCAGCAGTAGGACAGGGGGTGGCTACACCTTC,CASSRTGGGYTF
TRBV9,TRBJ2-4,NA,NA,TGTGCCAGCAGCGCCCTACCGTCTCTAGCCAAAAACATTCAGTACTTC,CASSALPSLAKNIQYF
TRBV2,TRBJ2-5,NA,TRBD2,TGTGCCAGCACTAGCGGGCCGGGTTGGGAGACCCAGTACTTC,CASTSGPGWETQYF
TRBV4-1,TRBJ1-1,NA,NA,TGCGCCAGCAGCCCCCTGGGAGCGGGGCGGATCTTT,CASSPLGAGRIF
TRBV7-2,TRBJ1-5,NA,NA,TGTGCCAGCAGCTTATCAGTAAGCAATCAGCCCCAGCATTTT,CASSLSVSNQPQHF
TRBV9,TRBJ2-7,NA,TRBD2,TGTGCCAGCAGCGGAACCGGGACTAGCGGTTCCGAGCAGTACTTC,CASSGTGTSGSEQYF
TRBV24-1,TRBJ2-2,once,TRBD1,TGTGCCACCAGTGATTCCAAGACAGGGGGTGGTGCGAAGCTGTTTTTT,CATSDSKTGGGAKLFF
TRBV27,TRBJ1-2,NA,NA,TGTGCCAGCAGTTTAGTTCAGGGCGACTATGGCTACACCTTC,CASSLVQGDYGYTF
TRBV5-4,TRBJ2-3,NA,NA,TGTGCCAGCAGCTTGAAAGGTGTGGGCTACGATACGCAGTATTTT,CASSLKGVGYDTQYF
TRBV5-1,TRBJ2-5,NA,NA,TGCGCCAGCAGCTCCCGGGGCGGGGTGGAAGAGACCCAGTACTTC,CASSSRGGVEETQYF
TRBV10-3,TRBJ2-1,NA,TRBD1,TGTGCCAGCGGGGACAGGGAATCTGGTGAGCAGTTCTTC,CASGDRESGEQFF
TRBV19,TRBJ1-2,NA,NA,TGTGCCAGTAGTGGGCGCGCAGGGTCTAACTATGGCTACACCTTC,CASSGRAGSNYGYTF
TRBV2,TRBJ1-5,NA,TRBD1,TGTGCCAGCACACATGAAGGGGGCGATCAGCCCCAGCATTTT,CASTHEGGDQPQHF